A selection of T cell receptor beta chains follows, all from one sample in a study of cytomegalovirus exposure and HLA in healthy donors. The assay was immunoSEQ multiplex PCR, and TCRdb's table has in-frame clones only and misses some. Seen here are approximately 160,000 clones, approximately 84% observed once, and the top ten hold 1% to 1.5%. The source material was PBMCs. The source is a man aged 50 to 60 in good health and CMV-seropositive. CDR3s include the opening cysteine and the closing phenylalanine or tryptophan. Expanded clones get a size class; other rows say once, few or many, or leave the size out.

j_call: TRBJ2-7; v_call: TRBV5-1; cdr3_length: 14; clone_size: NA; cdr3_aa: CASSPGQGNYEQYF
j_call: TRBJ2-3; v_call: TRBV4-1; cdr3_length: 17; clone_size: NA; cdr3_aa: CASSQGLAGGSTDTQYF
j_call: TRBJ2-7; v_call: TRBV4-3; cdr3_length: 16; clone_size: NA; cdr3_aa: CASSLRGGGTGYEQYF
j_call: TRBJ2-2; v_call: TRBV5-4; cdr3_length: 14; clone_size: NA; cdr3_aa: CASSLSGNTGELFF
j_call: TRBJ1-1; v_call: TRBV28; cdr3_length: 15; clone_size: NA; cdr3_aa: CASSLPDRLNTEAFF
j_call: TRBJ2-3; v_call: TRBV5-1; cdr3_length: 14; clone_size: NA; cdr3_aa: CASSLQPGTDTQYF
j_call: TRBJ2-7; v_call: TRBV25-1; cdr3_length: 14; clone_size: few; cdr3_aa: CASSLGLGYYEQYF
j_call: TRBJ2-7; v_call: TRBV2; cdr3_length: 15; clone_size: NA; cdr3_aa: CASSDSSGRIHEQYF
j_call: TRBJ2-5; v_call: TRBV5-4; cdr3_length: 15; clone_size: NA; cdr3_aa: CASSLNSDNQETQYF
j_call: TRBJ2-4; v_call: TRBV5-4; cdr3_length: 16; clone_size: NA; cdr3_aa: CASSLGSSLAKNIQYF
j_call: TRBJ2-2; v_call: TRBV9; cdr3_length: 15; clone_size: NA; cdr3_aa: CASSDLAELTGELFF
j_call: TRBJ2-1; v_call: TRBV11-2; cdr3_length: 18; clone_size: NA; cdr3_aa: CASSLDPLAGGPYNEQFF
j_call: TRBJ1-5; v_call: TRBV23-1; cdr3_length: 16; clone_size: NA; cdr3_aa: CASSQQGEDSNQPQHF
j_call: TRBJ2-5; v_call: TRBV4-2; cdr3_length: 15; clone_size: once; cdr3_aa: CASNSGTRAGETQYF
j_call: TRBJ2-1; v_call: TRBV7-9; cdr3_length: 15; clone_size: NA; cdr3_aa: CASSSGQGDRNEQFF
j_call: TRBJ2-7; v_call: TRBV9; cdr3_length: 14; clone_size: few; cdr3_aa: CASSPLASSYEQYF
j_call: TRBJ1-5; v_call: TRBV5-1; cdr3_length: 14; clone_size: NA; cdr3_aa: CASSLVGGDQPQHF
j_call: TRBJ1-4; v_call: TRBV5-1; cdr3_length: 15; clone_size: NA; cdr3_aa: CASSSRQGAREKLFF
j_call: TRBJ1-4; v_call: TRBV2; cdr3_length: 15; clone_size: NA; cdr3_aa: CASSAIRGEGEKLFF
j_call: TRBJ1-1; v_call: TRBV6-1; cdr3_length: 14; clone_size: NA; cdr3_aa: CASSNRPLDTEAFF
j_call: TRBJ1-6; v_call: TRBV5-5; cdr3_length: 16; clone_size: NA; cdr3_aa: CASSSQGALPDSPLHF
j_call: TRBJ2-7; v_call: TRBV2; cdr3_length: 16; clone_size: NA; cdr3_aa: CASSDLAQGAPYEQYF
j_call: TRBJ1-2; v_call: TRBV4-2; cdr3_length: 13; clone_size: NA; cdr3_aa: CASSQAGKDGYTF
j_call: TRBJ2-2; v_call: TRBV5-1; cdr3_length: 14; clone_size: NA; cdr3_aa: CASSFQGSTGELFF
j_call: TRBJ1-2; v_call: TRBV28; cdr3_length: 15; clone_size: NA; cdr3_aa: CASSLRDRLSRGYTF
j_call: TRBJ2-5; v_call: TRBV5-8; cdr3_length: 15; clone_size: NA; cdr3_aa: CASRTTSAYQETQYF
j_call: TRBJ1-1; v_call: TRBV12-5; cdr3_length: 13; clone_size: NA; cdr3_aa: CASGSESGTEAFF
j_call: TRBJ2-3; v_call: TRBV2; cdr3_length: 15; clone_size: NA; cdr3_aa: CASRDYDRGQDTQYF
j_call: TRBJ2-7; v_call: TRBV6-5; cdr3_length: 16; clone_size: NA; cdr3_aa: CASSLTGALHKAEQYF
j_call: TRBJ1-5; v_call: TRBV6-6; cdr3_length: 14; clone_size: once; cdr3_aa: CASRGTGAGQPQHF
j_call: TRBJ2-5; v_call: TRBV7-9; cdr3_length: 14; clone_size: NA; cdr3_aa: CASSFSTEEETQYF
j_call: NA; v_call: TRBV11-1; cdr3_length: 15; clone_size: NA; cdr3_aa: CASSLGFSGGSEQYF
j_call: TRBJ1-5; v_call: TRBV18; cdr3_length: 15; clone_size: NA; cdr3_aa: CASSARTGGNQPQHF
j_call: TRBJ1-5; v_call: TRBV7-9; cdr3_length: 14; clone_size: NA; cdr3_aa: CASSLKGSNQPQHF
j_call: TRBJ2-3; v_call: TRBV5-1; cdr3_length: 13; clone_size: NA; cdr3_aa: CASSFGQTDTQYF
j_call: TRBJ1-6; v_call: TRBV4-3; cdr3_length: 16; clone_size: NA; cdr3_aa: CASSQAGGTGNSPLHF
j_call: TRBJ1-3; v_call: TRBV28; cdr3_length: 15; clone_size: NA; cdr3_aa: CASSSPWAGRDTIYF
j_call: TRBJ2-7; v_call: TRBV28; cdr3_length: 15; clone_size: few; cdr3_aa: CASTPAPGQGDEQYF
j_call: TRBJ1-1; v_call: TRBV4-2; cdr3_length: 18; clone_size: NA; cdr3_aa: CASSQDSGFGRVNTEAFF
j_call: TRBJ2-7; v_call: TRBV7-2; cdr3_length: 13; clone_size: NA; cdr3_aa: CASSSPGLVAQYF
j_call: TRBJ1-4; v_call: TRBV2; cdr3_length: 15; clone_size: NA; cdr3_aa: CASSVAGTGNEKLFF
j_call: TRBJ2-2; v_call: TRBV7-9; cdr3_length: 12; clone_size: NA; cdr3_aa: CASSRNTGELFF
j_call: TRBJ2-7; v_call: TRBV9; cdr3_length: 14; clone_size: NA; cdr3_aa: CASSVSHSTYEQYF